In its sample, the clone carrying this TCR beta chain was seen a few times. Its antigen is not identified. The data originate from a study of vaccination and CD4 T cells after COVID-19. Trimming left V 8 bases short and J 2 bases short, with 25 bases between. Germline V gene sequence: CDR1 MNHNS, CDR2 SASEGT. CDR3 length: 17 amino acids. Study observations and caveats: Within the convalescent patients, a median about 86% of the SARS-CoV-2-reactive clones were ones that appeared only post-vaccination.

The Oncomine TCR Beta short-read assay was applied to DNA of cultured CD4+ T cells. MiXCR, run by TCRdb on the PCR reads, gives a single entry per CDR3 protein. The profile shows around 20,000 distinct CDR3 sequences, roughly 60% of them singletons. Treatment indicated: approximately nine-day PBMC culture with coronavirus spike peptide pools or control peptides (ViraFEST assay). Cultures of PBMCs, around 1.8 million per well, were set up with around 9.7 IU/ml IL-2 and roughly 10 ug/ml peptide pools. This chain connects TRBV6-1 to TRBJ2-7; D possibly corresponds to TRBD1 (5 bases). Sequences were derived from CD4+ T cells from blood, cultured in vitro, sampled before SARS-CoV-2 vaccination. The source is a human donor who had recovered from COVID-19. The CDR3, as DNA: TGTGCCAGCGTATCAGTTCTGGCCACAGGCGATACCTACGAGCAGTACTTC. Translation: CASVSVLATGDTYEQYF.